This T cell receptor (beta chain) appears in the sequencing data of a study of blood T cell repertoires in COVID-19. At the level of the study: COVID-19 samples, acute and convalescent, were from the United States, Italy and Spain. T cells, B-cell-depleted T cells, or PBMCs supplied cDNA or gDNA.

How the authors handled the data: Amplified reference gene primers provided the basis for estimating nucleated cell counts. Repertoires were generated with immunoSEQ multiplex PCR, while TCRdb's copy carries only in-frame clones and drops some. For V, J and clone size, that table is used; D and trimming come from the DNA. The table includes around 320,000 clones, 70% to 90% detected once. Trimming took 4 bases from V and 2 from J; bases not matched to a gene: 10. This CDR3 spans 16 amino acids. Germline CDR1 and CDR2: SGHDN and FVKESK. The specimen sequenced was peripheral blood. The TCR was taken from a human donor in a cohort sampled during active COVID-19. The chain links TRBV14 to TRBJ1-2; 7 nucleotides agree with TRBD1. The CDR3 is CASSPRDSSRNYGYTF. The CDR3 coding sequence is TGTGCCAGCAGCCCACGGGACAGCTCTAGAAACTATGGCTACACCTTC.